This T cell receptor beta chain was sequenced for a study of cytomegalovirus exposure and HLA in healthy donors. Regarding the study as a whole: Researchers had no immune exposure information except CMV serostatus available. Researchers reported from a later analysis that most CMV-associated TCR beta chains appeared HLA-restricted.

As for this clone: The target antigen is unknown.

V lost 6 bases, J lost 3 bases, and 8 bases stayed unmatched. There are 15 residues in the CDR3. Germline V gene sequence: CDR1 MNHEY, CDR2 SVGAGI. The PCR was carried out with 60 Vbeta primers and 13 Jbeta primers. The data were produced by immunoSEQ multiplex PCR, yet TCRdb's version contains in-frame clones alone and is incomplete. The sample records some 170,000 clones, around nine tenths being singletons. The TCR originated in a woman younger than 45 in good health and CMV-seronegative. This chain links TRBV6-5 with TRBJ2-1, with 7 positions matching TRBD1. The sample comprised PBMCs. CDR3 sequence (DNA): TGTGCCAGCAGGCAACCGGGACAGCTCTACAATGAGCAGTTCTTC. As protein: CASRQPGQLYNEQFF.